Each of the 24 T cell receptor beta chains below was sequenced from the same sample in a study of T cell clonality in common variable immunodeficiency. Sequenced by immunoSEQ multiplex PCR; TCRdb stores in-frame clones only, minus some. The specimen has about 52,000 clones, none found just once. Sequencing was carried out using peripheral blood mononuclear cells. These receptor sequences come from a person aged 18-69 years in good health.

This clone was counted ten times or more. The read terminates 3 residues before the CDR3 end, so the remaining end is supplied by the germline J gene. The rearrangement uses TRBV19 and TRBJ2-5; D may be TRBD2 (5 bases). V was clipped by 5 bases and J by 0 bases, with 19 bases between them. The CDR3 extends over 17 amino acids. CDR1 and CDR2 (germline): LNHDA, SQIVND (reference sequence). CDR3 bases read: TGTGCCAGTAGTGCCATATTGGGTGCGGACTACCAAGAGACC. Its translation is CASSAILGADYQET. The CDR3 reads in full as CASSAILGADYQETQYF.

At least ten counts were recorded for this clone. From the germline J gene comes the end of the CDR3, since the read stops 3 residues before it. The V call is TRBV29-1, the J call TRBJ1-4; 7 nucleotides line up with TRBD1. The CDR3 consists of 13 residues. The J segment lost 2 bases and the V segment lost 5 bases, leaving 2 bases of the junction unmatched. Per the germline V gene, CDR1 is SQVTM and CDR2 is ANQGSEA. Here the CDR3 reads CSVRDSTNEKLFF. Incomplete CDR3 DNA: TGCAGCGTTCGGGACAGTACTAATGAAAAA.

This clone was observed a handful of times. The read ends 3 residues before the CDR3 terminus; that terminus is restored from the germline J gene. The rearrangement uses TRBV7-9 and TRBJ1-1; 8 nucleotides line up with TRBD1. The CDR3 is made up of 15 amino acids. J lost 0 bases, V lost 1 base, and 1 base had no gene match. The germline V gene has CDR1 SEHNR and CDR2 FQNEAQ (reference sequence). Partial CDR3 DNA: TGTGCCAGCAGCTTAGGACAGGGGATGAACACTGAA. This codes for CASSLGQGMNTE. The full-length CDR3 reads as CASSLGQGMNTEAFF.

This clone was detected ten times or more. The read ends 3 residues shy of where the CDR3 ends; the end is completed using the germline J gene. This chain uses TRBV5-4 with TRBJ1-1; TRBD1 agrees at 12 bases. This CDR3 comprises 13 residues. Per germline, CDR1 SGHNT and CDR2 YYREEE (reference sequence). Incomplete CDR3 DNA: TGTGCCAGCAGCTTGTGGGACAGGGGGCGG. Amino acids: CASSLWDRGR. The entire CDR3 protein reads CASSLWDRGRAFF.

This clone was counted ten times or more. The CDR3 end lies 3 residues beyond the end of the read and is filled in from the germline J gene. V and J are TRBV29-1 and TRBJ1-1; D is possibly TRBD1 (5 bases). Trimming removed 6 bases at V and 0 bases at J, with 14 bases between. This CDR3 is built from 14 residues. CDR1 is SQVTM and CDR2 is ANQGSEA in the germline V gene. CDR3 bases read: TGCAGCGTCGCAGGGCCCCTGGTGAACACTGAA. It yields the protein CSVAGPLVNTE. The entire CDR3 sequence reads CSVAGPLVNTEAFF.

This clone was counted many times. Read sequence stops 3 residues before the CDR3 end, and the germline J gene provides the missing end. The chain couples TRBV29-1 to TRBJ1-1; 7 positions match TRBD1. The germline CDR1 and CDR2 sequences are SQVTM and ANQGSEA. This CDR3 contains 14 residues. V lost 4 bases and J lost 5; bases outside the gene matches: 10. The CDR3 loop is CSVGSTGPGTEAFF. CDR3 DNA, as far as it was read: TGCAGCGTTGGGTCGACAGGGCCGGGGACTGAA. Full variable domain (rest looked up from reference TRBV29-1 and TRBJ1-1): SAVISQKPSRDICQRGTSLTIQCQVDSQVTMMFWYRQQPGQSLTLIATANQGSEATYESGFVIDKFPISRPNLTFSTLTVSNMSPEDSSIYLCSVGSTGPGTEAFFGQGTRLTVV.

This clone was picked up many times. Read data end 3 residues before the CDR3 end; the end is taken from the germline J gene. The rearrangement joins TRBV6-1 to TRBJ1-1; 8 bases align to TRBD1. The ends lost 1 base at V and 5 bases at J; junction bases unmatched: 9. This CDR3 has 16 amino acids. Germline lookup yields CDR1 MNHNS and CDR2 SASEGT. The CDR3 bases that were read are TGTGCCAGCAGTGAAGAGGCAGGGGGCGAATGGACTGAA. It specifies CASSEEAGGEWTE. The full CDR3 protein is CASSEEAGGEWTEAFF.

This clone was seen many times. The CDR3 goes on 3 residues after the read ends, and that part is filled in from the germline J gene. The V and J genes are TRBV4-2 and TRBJ2-5; 13 bases align to TRBD2. CDR3 size: 17 residues. V was clipped by 4 bases and J by 5 bases; unmatched bases: 10. Looked up from germline, CDR1 is LGHNA and CDR2 is YNFKEQ. The part of the CDR3 DNA that was read is TGTGCCAGCAGCCCAGGGACTAGCGGGACAGATGGGGAGACC. Its translation: CASSPGTSGTDGET. The whole CDR3 reads CASSPGTSGTDGETQYF.

This clone was observed many times. The CDR3 is cut off 3 residues early in the read; its end comes from the germline J gene. The rearrangement uses TRBV6-2 or TRBV6-3 and TRBJ1-1; the D is unclear. The CDR3 is made up of 16 amino acids. Between the trimmed V and J ends, which lost 0 bases and 1 base, there was a span of 12 bases. The germline CDR1 and CDR2 sequences are MNHEY and SVGEGT. CDR3 protein: CASSYSTGLRNTEAFF. The sequenced part of the CDR3 DNA is TGTGCCAGCAGTTACTCGACGGGTCTTAGGAACACTGAA.

The sample holds many counts of this clone. The sequenced fragment ends 3 residues before the CDR3 boundary, so the rest is inferred from the germline J gene. The chain is built from TRBV20-1 and TRBJ2-5, with D tentatively TRBD2 (5 bases). This CDR3 spans 16 amino acids. CDR1 is DFQATT and CDR2 is SNEGSKA in the germline V gene (reference sequence). V was shortened by 1 base and J by 3 bases, with 18 bases between the two germline ends. Incomplete CDR3 DNA: TGCAGTGCTAGAGTCCTGGTCGGGGTTGGGGAAGAGACC. This sequence encodes CSARVLVGVGEET. The full CDR3 sequence reads CSARVLVGVGEETQYF.

This clone has a count of ten or more. The read ends 3 residues shy of where the CDR3 ends; the end is completed using the germline J gene. The chain links TRBV19 to TRBJ1-5, with D hard to call. This CDR3 is 13 amino acids long. Trimming removed 5 bases at V and 4 bases at J, with 9 bases between. CDR1 is LNHDA, CDR2 SQIVND, per germline (reference sequence). Incomplete CDR3 DNA: TGTGCCAGTAGTTTGGCATTTAATCAGCCC. It is translated as CASSLAFNQP. The entire CDR3 protein reads CASSLAFNQPQHF.

This clone was detected ten times or more. Coverage ceases 3 residues before the CDR3 finishes, and the germline J gene fills in the end. The chain employs TRBV5-8 and TRBJ2-7; D is unclear. This CDR3 is built from 10 residues. Germline-derived CDR1 and CDR2 are SGHTS and YDEGEE. With 7 bases removed from V and 3 bases from J, the gap between germline ends came to 5 bases. The CDR3: CASGLYEQYF. CDR3 DNA (partial): TGTGCCAGCGGCCTCTACGAG. Using reference TRBV5-8 and TRBJ2-7 for the parts outside the CDR3, the full variable domain is EAGVTQSPTHLIKTRGQQATLRCSPISGHTSVYWYQQALGLGLQFLLWYDEGEERNRGNFPPRFSGRQFPNYSSELNVNALELEDSALYLCASGLYEQYFGPGTRLTVT.

This clone has just a few counts. The CDR3 extends 3 residues past the end of the read, so its final part is completed from the germline J gene. This chain uses TRBV7-9 with TRBJ1-2; 7 bases match TRBD1. J was trimmed by 7 bases and V by 5 bases; bases with no gene match: 13. The germline CDR1 and CDR2 sequences are SEHNR and FQNEAQ (reference sequence). The CDR3 is 15 residues long. The CDR3 is CASSPRGGGLPGYTF. The part of the CDR3 DNA that was read is TGTGCCAGCAGCCCCCGAGGAGGGGGCCTGCCTGGC.

This clone was counted ten times or more. The read comes to an end 3 residues before the CDR3 does, leaving the germline J gene to fill in the end. This chain uses TRBV20-1 with TRBJ2-1, with 11 bases identical to TRBD2. This CDR3 is 14 amino acids long. Trimming at V came to 3 bases and at J to 6 bases, leaving 4 bases not matched to a gene. The germline V gene encodes CDR1 DFQATT and CDR2 SNEGSKA (reference sequence). The sequenced part of the CDR3 DNA is TGCAGTGCTAGTGCTAGCGGGGGGCGCAATGAG. It codes for CSASASGGRNE. The CDR3 reads in full as CSASASGGRNEQFF.

Many counts were recorded for this clone. Coverage ceases 3 residues before the CDR3 finishes, and the germline J gene fills in the end. The J gene is TRBJ1-5, the V gene TRBV29-1; possibly TRBD1 for D (6 bases). Per germline, CDR1 SQVTM and CDR2 ANQGSEA. Deletions cut 4 bases from V and 4 bases from J, with 11 bases between. This CDR3 spans 13 amino acids. CDR3 DNA, as far as it was read: TGCAGCGTTGGGACAGCAACAAATCAGCCC. Protein: CSVGTATNQP. The CDR3 reads in full as CSVGTATNQPQHF.

This clone was counted at least ten times. The observed sequence ends 3 residues before the CDR3 terminus, with the missing tail filled in from the germline J gene. This rearrangement joins TRBV5-5 to TRBJ2-1; a weak D match, TRBD1 (5 bases). Looked up from germline, CDR1 is SGHKS and CDR2 is YYEKEE (reference sequence). V gave up 4 bases and J gave up 2 bases, with 13 bases separating them. CDR3 length: 15 residues. CDR3 DNA (partial): TGTGCCAGCAGCCCCAGGGCCTTAACCTACAATGAG. Protein: CASSPRALTYNE. The CDR3 reads in full as CASSPRALTYNEQFF.

Worth noting for this clone: The read finishes 3 residues shy of the CDR3 end, and the germline J gene is used to complete it. The chain employs TRBV20-1 and TRBJ2-3, with D perhaps TRBD2 (5 bases). CDR3 length: 16 amino acids. The germline V gene encodes CDR1 DFQATT and CDR2 SNEGSKA (reference sequence). The CDR3 reads CSADALIASSNQPQYF. The part of the CDR3 DNA that was read is TGCAGTGCTGATGCTTTGATAGCGTCTAGCAATCAGCCG.

Ten or more counts support this clone. The CDR3 end lies 3 residues beyond the end of the read and is filled in from the germline J gene. The chain employs TRBV18 and TRBJ2-1; 10 bases map to TRBD1. V lost 2 bases, J lost 6 bases, and 7 bases stayed unmatched. The CDR3 loop spans 16 amino acids. Germline V gene data show CDR1 as KGHSH and CDR2 as LQKENI. The CDR3 region is CASSPRAGTGVNEQFF. The sequenced CDR3 bases are TGTGCCAGCTCACCAAGAGCCGGGACAGGGGTCAATGAG.

This clone was observed at least ten times. The CDR3 end lies 3 residues beyond the end of the read and is filled in from the germline J gene. The chain recombines TRBV20-1 with TRBJ1-1, with D uncertain. The CDR3 is 13 amino acids. The germline V and J ends were trimmed by 4 bases and 0 bases, with 9 bases remaining between them. In germline, CDR1 is DFQATT, CDR2 SNEGSKA (reference sequence). CDR3 residues: CSANEGLNTEAFF. The sequenced part of the CDR3 DNA is TGCAGTGCTAATGAGGGTTTGAACACTGAA.

This clone was seen a few times. The DNA ends 3 residues before the CDR3 does, and the rest of the CDR3 is filled in from the germline J gene. The chain combines TRBV19 with TRBJ2-2, with 7 bases aligning to TRBD1. This CDR3 is 18 amino acids long. Germline V gene data show CDR1 as LNHDA and CDR2 as SQIVND (reference sequence). V dropped 4 bases and J dropped 0; count of bases not matched to a gene: 11. CDR3: CASSKGSNRGANTGELFF. Incomplete CDR3 DNA: TGTGCCAGTAGTAAAGGGAGCAACAGGGGCGCGAACACCGGGGAG.

This clone was seen many times. The read terminates 3 residues before the CDR3 end, so the remaining end is supplied by the germline J gene. The chain carries TRBV20-1 and TRBJ1-5; D is uncertain. CDR1 is DFQATT and CDR2 is SNEGSKA in the germline V gene (reference sequence). The V and J ends lost 0 bases and 0 bases respectively, with 3 bases between them. The CDR3 runs to 13 residues. The covered CDR3 bases are TGCAGTGCTAGAGACTTTAGCAATCAGCCC. Amino acids: CSARDFSNQP. The whole CDR3 region reads CSARDFSNQPQHF.

The table lists this clone with many counts. The read comes to an end 3 residues before the CDR3 does, leaving the germline J gene to fill in the end. The rearrangement joins TRBV20-1 to TRBJ2-1, with TRBD2 identical over 9 bases. Germline CDR1 and CDR2: DFQATT and SNEGSKA (reference sequence). Germline trimming cut 0 bases from V and 2 bases from J; bases unmatched to any gene: 5. The CDR3 is 16 amino acids. The CDR3 loop reads CSARDPLAGAYNEQFF. Partial CDR3 DNA: TGCAGTGCTAGAGATCCACTAGCGGGCGCCTACAATGAG.

This clone was seen a few times. The sequence runs out 3 residues before the end of the CDR3; the remainder is reconstructed from the germline J gene. The chain recombines TRBV20-1 with TRBJ2-1; TRBD2 aligns across 11 bases. The CDR3 spans 17 residues. Trimming cost V 4 bases and J 4 bases; bases outside gene matches: 12. Germline CDR1 is DFQATT and CDR2 is SNEGSKA (reference sequence). The sequenced CDR3 bases are TGCAGTGCTAATCCAAATAGCGGGAGGGCCCAATACAATGAG. Its translation: CSANPNSGRAQYNE. The whole CDR3 protein reads CSANPNSGRAQYNEQFF.

In its sample, this clone was seen many times. Here the CDR3 reads CSARDPRGRGGPVGANVLTF. The DNA read from the CDR3 is TGCAGTGCTAGAGATCCGAGGGGGCGGGGGGGGCCCGTTGGGGCCAACGTC. The rearrangement joins TRBV20-1 to TRBJ2-6, with 9 nucleotides matching TRBD2. The read halts 3 residues ahead of the CDR3 end, with the missing end drawn from the germline J gene. The junction had 15 bases not matched to a gene; V was cut back by 0 bases and J by 3 bases. The germline V gene has CDR1 DFQATT and CDR2 SNEGSKA (reference sequence). The CDR3 is 20 amino acids.